These 20 T cell receptor beta chains were all obtained from the same sample, sequenced in a study of blood T cell repertoires in COVID-19. The protocol was immunoSEQ multiplex PCR, while the TCRdb copy is restricted to in-frame clones and leaves out a portion. The sample includes a few hundred thousand clones, over 75% of them seen just once. Specimen: PBMCs or T cells enriched from blood (not recorded which). These receptors were obtained from a woman aged 40 to 55 with acute COVID-19.

The chain couples TRBV5-5 to TRBJ1-2, with 8 bases aligning to TRBD1. V gave up 5 bases and J gave up 8 bases; unmatched junction bases: 8. CDR3 length: 13 residues. Germline V gene data show CDR1 as SGHKS and CDR2 as YYEKEE (reference sequence). In DNA, the CDR3 is TGTGCCAGCAGAGCGGACAGGGTGGGAGGCTACACCTTC. This sequence encodes CASRADRVGGYTF.

V gene TRBV14 combines with J gene TRBJ2-6, with D possibly being TRBD1 (5 bases). There are 17 residues in the CDR3. Trimming pared 0 bases from V and 2 bases from J, leaving 11 bases between. Germline CDR1 reads SGHDN; CDR2 reads FVKESK. CDR3 nucleotide sequence: TGTGCCAGCAGCCAAGAATTCAGGGCGGCTGGGGCCAACGTCCTGACTTTC. Translating gives CASSQEFRAAGANVLTF.

The chain has TRBV5-1 and TRBJ1-1; 10 bases align to TRBD1. CDR1 is SGHRS and CDR2 is YFSETQ in the germline V gene. This CDR3 region has 16 residues. The V and J ends lost 2 bases and 4 bases, in that order; junction bases with no gene match: 8. The CDR3 DNA reads as TGCGCCAGCAGCTTTTGGGACAGGGGAGCGGGCACTGAAGCTTTCTTT. As protein: CASSFWDRGAGTEAFF.

J is TRBJ1-2 and V is TRBV7-2, with D possibly matching TRBD1 (5 bases). Germline V lookup: CDR1 SGHTA, CDR2 FQGNSA. This CDR3 has 13 residues. V was clipped by 1 base and J by 6 bases, with 9 bases between them. In DNA form, the CDR3 reads TGTGCCAGCAGCTTAGACGGGGGGGATGGCTACACCTTC. Its translation is CASSLDGGDGYTF.

The J gene is TRBJ1-1, the V gene TRBV3-1 (or the pseudogene TRBV3-2); D remains ambiguous. CDR1 LGHDT and CDR2 YNNKEL come from the germline V gene (reference sequence). Trimming stripped 6 bases from V and 1 base from J, with 18 bases between. The CDR3 consists of 16 residues. CDR3 region: CASREAKLAGNTEAFF. CDR3 nucleotides: TGTGCCAGCAGAGAGGCCAAGCTAGCAGGGAACACTGAAGCTTTCTTT.

This sequence joins TRBV4-3 and TRBJ1-4, with D unresolved. The germline V gene encodes CDR1 LGHNA and CDR2 YSLEER. Between the trimmed V and J ends, which lost 0 bases and 6 bases, there was a span of 11 bases. CDR3 length: 15 amino acids. The CDR3 sequence is CASSQDRRGDEKLFF. The CDR3 DNA is TGCGCCAGCAGCCAAGATAGACGGGGTGATGAAAAACTGTTTTTT.

Only one count was recorded for this clone. The chain has TRBV20-1 and TRBJ1-5, with D unclear. Deletions cut 3 bases from V and 5 bases from J, with 17 bases between. This CDR3 spans 15 amino acids. Germline-derived CDR1 and CDR2 are DFQATT and SNEGSKA (reference sequence). DNA of the CDR3: TGCAGTGCTAGTCACCCTCCGGGTGCGGATCAGCCCCAGCATTTT. It yields the protein CSASHPPGADQPQHF.

V gene TRBV19 combines with J gene TRBJ2-1; D not certain. Per germline, CDR1 LNHDA and CDR2 SQIVND (reference sequence). The CDR3 length is 13 residues. The V end was cut by 7 bases, the J end by 9 bases, with 16 bases between. The CDR3 DNA is TGTGCCAGTACCGAACTGAGGTCCGGTGAGCAGTTCTTC. Encoded protein: CASTELRSGEQFF. The entire variable domain, with the rest obtained from reference TRBV19 and TRBJ2-1, is as follows: DGGITQSPKYLFRKEGQNVTLSCEQNLNHDAMYWYRQDPGQGLRLIYYSQIVNDFQKGDIAEGYSVSREKKESFPLTVTSAQKNPTAFYLCASTELRSGEQFFGPGTRLTVL.

The rearrangement links TRBV4-1 to TRBJ2-7; 13 positions agree with TRBD2. Looked up from germline, CDR1 is MGHRA and CDR2 is YSYEKL. This CDR3 has 18 residues. V was pared by 1 base and J by 2 bases, with 8 bases of the junction left unmatched. CDR3 nucleotides: TGCGCCAGCAGCCAAGGACGGACTAGCGGGGGTCTGACCTACGAGCAGTACTTC. It is translated as CASSQGRTSGGLTYEQYF.

The chain employs TRBV5-1 and TRBJ2-7, with 8 bases aligning to TRBD1. After removal of 4 bases from V and 2 bases from J, the junction contained 8 bases not matched to a gene. Germline CDR1 is SGHRS and CDR2 is YFSETQ. CDR3 length: 15 amino acids. The CDR3, as DNA: TGCGCCAGCAGCGAATACAGGGGGAGCACCTACGAGCAGTACTTC. It codes for CASSEYRGSTYEQYF.

The V gene is TRBV5-4, the J gene TRBJ1-1; 8 nucleotides match TRBD1. The ends lost 4 bases at V and 4 bases at J; junction bases unmatched: 9. The length of the CDR3 is 15 residues. Germline assignment: CDR1 SGHNT and CDR2 YYREEE (reference sequence). CDR3 in DNA: TGTGCCAGCAGCGCTCCAGGGGGCGCGAGCACTGAAGCTTTCTTT. Its translation is CASSAPGGASTEAFF. Complete variable domain (other parts from reference TRBV5-4 and TRBJ1-1): ETGVTQSPTHLIKTRGQQVTLRCSSQSGHNTVSWYQQALGQGPQFIFQYYREEENGRGNFPPRFSGLQFPNYSSELNVNALELDDSALYLCASSAPGGASTEAFFGQGTRLTVV.

This clone was counted a few times. This sequence joins TRBV19 and TRBJ2-3, with 7 bases lining up with TRBD2. Germline V CDR1 and CDR2: LNHDA, SQIVND (reference sequence). The CDR3 length is 15 residues. The V and J ends lost 9 bases and 4 bases, in that order; junction bases with no gene match: 13. DNA of the CDR3: TGTGCCAGCAGACACCCGGGAGGTGTCGCAGATACGCAGTATTTT. Translated: CASRHPGGVADTQYF.

The rearrangement links TRBV7-3 to TRBJ1-1; perhaps TRBD1 as D (5 bases). CDR3 length: 14 amino acids. Germline V CDR1 and CDR2: SGHTA, FQGTGA. Trimming pared 1 base from V and 4 bases from J, leaving 10 bases between. CDR3 DNA: TGTGCCAGCAGCTTAAGGGGCTTGGGCACTGAAGCTTTCTTT. Translated: CASSLRGLGTEAFF. The full variable domain, in which reference TRBV7-3 and TRBJ1-1 provide the parts outside the CDR3, is GAGVSQTPSNKVTEKGKYVELRCDPISGHTALYWYRQSLGQGPEFLIYFQGTGAADDSGLPNDRFFAVRPEGSVSTLKIQRTERGDSAVYLCASSLRGLGTEAFFGQGTRLTVV.

This chain joins TRBV6-5 and TRBJ1-2; D unclear. The germline V gene encodes CDR1 MNHEY and CDR2 SVGAGI. The CDR3 covers 13 residues. V lost 0 bases, J lost 7 bases, and 9 bases lay in between. The CDR3 DNA is TGTGCCAGCAGTTACTCCGCCGGGGTTGGCTACACCTTC. Amino acid sequence: CASSYSAGVGYTF.

The chain recombines TRBV5-1 with TRBJ2-3, with D unresolved. Trimming took off 0 bases at V and 0 bases at J, with 8 bases between the two ends. Germline V gene data show CDR1 as SGHRS and CDR2 as YFSETQ. This CDR3 is built from 15 residues. The CDR3 loop reads CASSLDSSSTDTQYF. Written as DNA, the CDR3 is TGCGCCAGCAGCTTGGACTCTTCTAGCACAGATACGCAGTATTTT.

V is TRBV9 and J is TRBJ2-7, with TRBD2 as a possible D gene (6 bases). The germline gives CDR1 SGDLS, CDR2 YYNGEE. With 0 bases removed from V and 6 bases from J, the gap between germline ends came to 13 bases. The CDR3 length is 14 residues. As DNA, the CDR3 is TGTGCCAGCAGCGTAGACCCCCGGGAGACCGAGCAGTACTTC. It encodes CASSVDPRETEQYF.

The chain combines TRBV19 with TRBJ1-2; TRBD1 agrees at 12 bases. Germline values: CDR1 LNHDA, CDR2 SQIVND (reference sequence). J gave up 6 bases and V 4 bases, and 6 bases lay outside the gene matches. The CDR3 sequence is 15 residues long. CDR3 amino acids: CASSSGTGGQDGYTF. CDR3 nucleotides: TGTGCCAGTAGTAGTGGGACAGGGGGCCAGGATGGCTACACCTTC.

The chain couples TRBV15 to TRBJ1-5, with D maybe TRBD1 (5 bases). Germline V CDR1 and CDR2: LNHNV, YYDKDF (reference sequence). With 0 bases removed from V and 3 bases from J, the gap between germline ends came to 9 bases. This CDR3 region has 15 residues. The CDR3 coding sequence is TGTGCCACCAGCAGAGACCAGGGCCCCAATCAGCCCCAGCATTTT. Translating gives CATSRDQGPNQPQHF.

This chain connects TRBV15 to TRBJ2-1, with D perhaps TRBD2 (6 bases). The CDR3 is 16 residues long. Germline V gene data show CDR1 as LNHNV and CDR2 as YYDKDF (reference sequence). V lost 0 bases and J lost 5, with 14 bases in between. CDR3 DNA sequence: TGTGCCACCAGCAGAGAAGTTGGGACTGGACACAATGAGCAGTTCTTC. Protein sequence: CATSREVGTGHNEQFF.

The chain joins TRBV10-3 to TRBJ1-2; D gene uncertain. V was pared by 2 bases and J by 7 bases, with 11 bases between. The CDR3 runs 13 residues. CDR1 is ENHRY, CDR2 SYGVKD, per germline. The DNA of the CDR3 is TGTGCCATCAGTGAGCCGAGTAGTTTTGGCTACACCTTC. This gives the protein CAISEPSSFGYTF.